The table lists the clone carrying this T cell receptor (beta chain) with many counts. This entry comes from a study of OX40 agonist ivuxolimab in advanced cancers. V was clipped by 5 bases and J by 5 bases, with 12 bases between them. Per germline, CDR1 SGHTA and CDR2 FQGTGA. The CDR3 extends over 13 amino acids. Clones were read by immunoSEQ multiplex PCR, and TCRdb kept only the in-frame ones, dropping some. Among some 65,000 clones, 89% were seen once, and the ten largest hold 12%. This sample comprised CD4+ or CD8+ T cells sorted from blood, obtained in a trial of the OX40 agonist ivuxolimab. The chain links TRBV7-3 to TRBJ1-2; D is possibly TRBD1 (6 bases). The sequence was collected from an adult with an advanced solid tumor such as melanoma, head and neck, liver or kidney cancer. The CDR3 loop reads CASSLDSRYGYTF. The CDR3 bases are TGTGCCAGCAGCCTGGACAGCCGGTATGGCTACACCTTC.